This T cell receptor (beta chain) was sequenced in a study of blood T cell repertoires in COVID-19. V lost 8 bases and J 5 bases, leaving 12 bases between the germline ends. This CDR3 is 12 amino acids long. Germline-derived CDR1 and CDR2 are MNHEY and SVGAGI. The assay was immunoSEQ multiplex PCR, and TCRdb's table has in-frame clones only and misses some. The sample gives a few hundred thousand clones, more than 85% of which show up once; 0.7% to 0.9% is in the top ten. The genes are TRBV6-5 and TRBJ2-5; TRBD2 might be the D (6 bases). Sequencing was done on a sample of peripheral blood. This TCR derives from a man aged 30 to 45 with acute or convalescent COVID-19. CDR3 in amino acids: CASWRGGETQYF. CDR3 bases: TGTGCCAGCTGGCGGGGTGGCGAGACCCAGTACTTC.